The 21 T cell receptor beta chains reported below all come from one sample, sequenced in a study of identical twins. MiXCR was run by TCRdb on the 5' RACE reads, yielding one entry per CDR3 protein. The sample lists fewer than 250,000 distinct CDR3 sequences, about a tenth seen once, with around 5.1% in the top ten. The sequenced material came from memory (CD45RO+) T cells sorted from blood. All receptors come from a woman younger than 35 in good health.

The chain combines TRBV3-1 with TRBJ1-2, with a tentative D call TRBD1 (5 bases). The CDR3 is made up of 13 amino acids. Germline V gene data show CDR1 as LGHDT and CDR2 as YNNKEL (reference sequence). The germline V and J ends were trimmed by 4 bases and 10 bases, with 16 bases remaining between them. The CDR3 loop reads CASSPQGPGVYTF. The CDR3 nucleotides are TGTGCCAGCAGCCCGCAGGGTCCAGGCGTCTACACCTTC.

Many counts were recorded for this clonotype. V is TRBV4-3 and J is TRBJ2-2, with D maybe TRBD2 (7 bases). Germline lookup yields CDR1 LGHNA and CDR2 YSLEER. V was trimmed by 6 bases and J by 3 bases, leaving 11 bases between them. The CDR3 is 14 amino acids. CDR3 sequence (DNA): TGCGCCAGCAGAAAGGGGGGGGACACCGGGGAGCTGTTTTTT. It yields the protein CASRKGGDTGELFF.

This chain links TRBV7-2 with TRBJ2-5; 7 bases line up with TRBD2. Germline V gene sequence: CDR1 SGHTA, CDR2 FQGNSA. The length of the CDR3 is 15 residues. Trimming at V came to 6 bases and at J to 5 bases, leaving 12 bases not matched to a gene. The CDR3, as DNA: TGTGCCAGCAGTCTAGGGGCGGGAGCCGGCGAGACCCAGTACTTC. Protein: CASSLGAGAGETQYF.

J is TRBJ2-7 and V is TRBV10-3; TRBD1 is a possible D gene (6 bases). Germline lookup yields CDR1 ENHRY and CDR2 SYGVKD. CDR3 length equals 14 residues. The V gene lost 9 bases and the J gene lost 6 bases, with 21 bases spanning the gap. CDR3 DNA sequence: TGTGCCATTGCCCAGGGGACGTTTACCGGCGAGCAGTACTTC. Protein sequence: CAIAQGTFTGEQYF.

This clonotype turned up a few times. The chain joins TRBV7-2 to TRBJ2-7, with TRBD2 matching 8 bases. This CDR3 contains 13 residues. J lost 4 bases, V lost 8 bases, and 7 bases had no gene match. Looked up from germline, CDR1 is SGHTA and CDR2 is FQGNSA. The CDR3 region is CASGGGNRYEQYF. The CDR3 DNA reads TGTGCCAGCGGCGGGGGGAACAGATACGAGCAGTACTTC.

The gene calls are TRBV7-3 and TRBJ2-2, with D perhaps being TRBD1 or TRBD2 (5 bases each). Trimming removed 3 bases from V and 3 bases from J, with 8 bases in between. Germline V gene data show CDR1 as SGHTA and CDR2 as FQGTGA. This CDR3 is built from 14 residues. CDR3 DNA sequence: TGTGCCAGCAGCTTGACGGGGCACACCGGGGAGCTGTTTTTT. This codes for CASSLTGHTGELFF.

There are many counts of this clonotype. This chain links TRBV27 with TRBJ2-2, with 13 bases aligning to TRBD2. The CDR3 covers 16 residues. Germline V lookup: CDR1 MNHEY, CDR2 SMNVEV (reference sequence). The CDR3 region is CAPPPTTSGRPGELFF. The CDR3 bases are TGTGCGCCGCCACCTACGACTAGCGGGAGGCCCGGGGAGCTGTTTTTT.

The chain has TRBV9 and TRBJ2-1; the D gene could be TRBD1 or TRBD2 (5 bases each). The V and J ends lost 4 bases and 6 bases respectively, with 14 bases between them. Germline CDR1 is SGDLS and CDR2 is YYNGEE. There are 14 residues in the CDR3. The CDR3 DNA reads TGTGCCAGCAGCCCCCGACCTGGGGGCAATGAGCAGTTCTTC. The encoded protein is CASSPRPGGNEQFF. Drawing the rest from reference TRBV9 and TRBJ2-1, the complete variable domain is DSGVTQTPKHLITATGQRVTLRCSPRSGDLSVYWYQQSLDQGLQFLIQYYNGEERAKGNILERFSAQQFPDLHSELNLSSLELGDSALYFCASSPRPGGNEQFFGPGTRLTVL.

The sample holds a few counts of this clonotype. V and J are TRBV7-9 and TRBJ1-1; D remains ambiguous. V lost 8 bases and J 6 bases, leaving 13 bases between the germline ends. Germline V gives CDR1 SEHNR, CDR2 FQNEAQ (reference sequence). This CDR3 contains 12 residues. The CDR3 is CASARQTAEAFF. The CDR3, as DNA: TGTGCCAGCGCGCGGCAGACCGCTGAAGCTTTCTTT.

The V and J genes are TRBV28 and TRBJ1-2; no clear D. CDR3 length: 13 amino acids. Germline V gives CDR1 MDHEN, CDR2 SYDVKM. V dropped 3 bases and J dropped 4 bases, with 9 bases sitting between them. The CDR3 reads CASSLSQIYGYTF. CDR3 coding DNA: TGTGCCAGCAGTTTGTCCCAGATCTATGGCTACACCTTC.

This chain uses TRBV20-1 with TRBJ2-5, with 8 nucleotides matching TRBD2. CDR1 DFQATT and CDR2 SNEGSKA come from the germline V gene (reference sequence). This CDR3 comprises 15 residues. Trimming took 6 bases from V and 5 from J; bases not matched to a gene: 14. DNA of the CDR3: TGCAGTGCCGTAGGCGGCGGGGGGTTCGAGGAGACCCAGTACTTC. Protein product: CSAVGGGGFEETQYF.

This clonotype was detected a few times. The V and J genes are TRBV12-3 or TRBV12-4 and TRBJ1-1; maybe TRBD1 (6 bases). This CDR3 comprises 16 residues. The V end lost 6 bases, the J end lost 0 bases, and 17 bases lay between the germline ends. The CDR3 DNA follows: TGTGCCAGCAGCAGAGATCTGCGGACAGTGAACACTGAAGCTTTCTTT. Amino acids: CASSRDLRTVNTEAFF.

This clonotype was counted between two and nine times. The chain combines TRBV12-3 or TRBV12-4 with TRBJ2-1; 10 positions agree with TRBD2. The ends lost 3 bases at V and 7 bases at J; junction bases unmatched: 9. The CDR3 totals 16 residues. In DNA, the CDR3 is TGTGCCAGCAGTTTCCCGGCTAGCGGGAGAGGGAATGAGCAGTTCTTC. Translated: CASSFPASGRGNEQFF.

This clonotype occurred many times. This chain uses TRBV20-1 with TRBJ2-1, with TRBD2 matching 8 bases. CDR3 length equals 15 residues. Germline CDR1 reads DFQATT; CDR2 reads SNEGSKA (reference sequence). V was clipped by 1 base and J by 5 bases; unmatched bases: 7. The CDR3 nucleotides read TGCAGTGCTAGAGCGGCTAGCGGGTCCGACAATGAGCAGTTCTTC. This gives the protein CSARAASGSDNEQFF.

The gene calls are TRBV1 and TRBJ2-7; the table's D call, TRBD2, was not checked against the DNA. TRBV1 is marked as a pseudogene. This CDR3 is 16 amino acids long. CDR3 sequence: CTSSQGRTSRPYEQYF. The CDR3 nucleotides read TGCACCAGCAGCCAAGGGCGGACTAGCCGGCCCTACGAGCAGTACTTC.

This clonotype was counted once. The rearrangement links TRBV27 to TRBJ2-5, with a possible D match to TRBD1 (5 bases). The CDR3 consists of 14 residues. The V end lost 1 base, the J end lost 5 bases, and 11 bases lay between the germline ends. The V gene's germline CDR1 is MNHEY and CDR2 SMNVEV (reference sequence). CDR3 DNA: TGTGCCAGCAGTTTATTTGGGGCCTGGGAGACCCAGTACTTC. Amino acid sequence: CASSLFGAWETQYF.

This clonotype was picked up many times. This chain links TRBV9 with TRBJ2-1; 7 bases line up with TRBD2. This CDR3 contains 15 residues. Losses at the gene ends were 4 bases for V and 0 bases for J; bases not matched to a gene: 4. The germline V gene has CDR1 SGDLS and CDR2 YYNGEE. The CDR3 region has the DNA TGTGCCAGCAGCCTCAGCGGGAACTCCTACAATGAGCAGTTCTTC. Protein product: CASSLSGNSYNEQFF.

J is TRBJ2-5 and V is TRBV30; a weak D match, TRBD1 (6 bases). Looked up from germline, CDR1 is GTSNPN and CDR2 is SVGIG (reference sequence). This CDR3 contains 12 residues. Between the trimmed V and J ends, which lost 0 bases and 7 bases, there was a span of 9 bases. CDR3 residues: CAWSVTGRTQYF. In DNA form, the CDR3 reads TGTGCCTGGAGTGTGACAGGACGGACCCAGTACTTC.

J is TRBJ1-5 and V is TRBV2; D gene unclear. With 0 bases removed from V and 5 bases from J, the gap between germline ends came to 5 bases. Looked up from germline, CDR1 is SNHLY and CDR2 is FYNNEI. This CDR3 comprises 13 residues. The CDR3 DNA sequence: TGTGCCAGCAGTGAAGCGCGTGATCAGCCCCAGCATTTT. It translates to CASSEARDQPQHF. Supplemented by reference TRBV2 and TRBJ1-5, the full variable domain reads EPEVTQTPSHQVTQMGQEVILRCVPISNHLYFYWYRQILGQKVEFLVSFYNNEISEKSEIFDDQFSVERPDGSNFTLKIRSTKLEDSAMYFCASSEARDQPQHFGDGTRLSIL.

This clonotype was observed at least ten times. The CDR3 reads CASSFIGTSGGCEQFF. DNA for the CDR3: TGCGCCAGCAGTTTTATTGGGACTAGCGGGGGGTGTGAGCAGTTCTTC. This rearrangement joins TRBV10-1 to TRBJ2-1; 15 bases are a match to TRBD2. V shed 5 bases, J shed 9 bases, and the junction held 8 bases outside the gene matches. This CDR3 has 16 amino acids. CDR1 is WNHNN, CDR2 SYGVQD, per germline (reference sequence).

This clonotype was picked up a small number of times. The rearrangement joins TRBV20-1 to TRBJ2-1; 10 positions match TRBD2. Looked up from germline, CDR1 is DFQATT and CDR2 is SNEGSKA (reference sequence). The ends lost 6 bases at V and 4 bases at J; junction bases unmatched: 12. The CDR3 has 16 amino acids. CDR3 sequence reads: CSAREQRTSGYNEQFF. As DNA, the CDR3 is TGCAGTGCACGAGAGCAGAGGACTAGCGGATACAATGAGCAGTTCTTC.